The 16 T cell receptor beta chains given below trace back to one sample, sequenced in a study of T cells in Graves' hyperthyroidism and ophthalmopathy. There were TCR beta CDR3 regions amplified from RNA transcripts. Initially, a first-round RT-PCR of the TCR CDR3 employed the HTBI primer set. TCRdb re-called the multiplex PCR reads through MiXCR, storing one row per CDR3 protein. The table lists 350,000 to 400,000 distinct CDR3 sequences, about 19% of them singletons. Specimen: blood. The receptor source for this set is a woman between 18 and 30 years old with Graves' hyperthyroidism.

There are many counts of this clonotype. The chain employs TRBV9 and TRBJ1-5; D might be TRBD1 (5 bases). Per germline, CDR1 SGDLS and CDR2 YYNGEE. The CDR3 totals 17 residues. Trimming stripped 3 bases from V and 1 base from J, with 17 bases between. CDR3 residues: CASSARGPDKSNQPQHF. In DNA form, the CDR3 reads TGTGCCAGCAGCGCGAGGGGACCTGACAAGAGCAATCAGCCCCAGCATTTT. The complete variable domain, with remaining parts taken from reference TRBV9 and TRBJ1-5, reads DSGVTQTPKHLITATGQRVTLRCSPRSGDLSVYWYQQSLDQGLQFLIQYYNGEERAKGNILERFSAQQFPDLHSELNLSSLELGDSALYFCASSARGPDKSNQPQHFGDGTRLSIL.

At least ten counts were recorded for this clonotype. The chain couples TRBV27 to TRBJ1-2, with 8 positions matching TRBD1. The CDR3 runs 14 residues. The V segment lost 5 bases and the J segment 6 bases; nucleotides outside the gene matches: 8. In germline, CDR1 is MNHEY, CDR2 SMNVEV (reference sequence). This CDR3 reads CASSLRPTGDGYTF. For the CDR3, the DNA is TGTGCCAGCAGTCTACGACCGACAGGGGATGGCTACACCTTC.

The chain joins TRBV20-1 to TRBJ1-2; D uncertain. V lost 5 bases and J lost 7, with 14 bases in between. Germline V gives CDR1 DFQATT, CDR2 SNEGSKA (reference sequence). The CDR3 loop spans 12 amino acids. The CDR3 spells CSACGAFCGYTF. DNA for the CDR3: TGCAGTGCTTGCGGTGCCTTTTGTGGCTACACCTTC.

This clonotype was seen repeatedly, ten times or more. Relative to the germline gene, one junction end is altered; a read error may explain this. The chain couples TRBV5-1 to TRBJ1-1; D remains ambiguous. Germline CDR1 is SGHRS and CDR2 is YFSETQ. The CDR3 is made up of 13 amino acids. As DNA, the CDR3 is TGTGCCAGCAGCTTTACAGCGAACACTGAAGCTTTCTTT. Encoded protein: CASSFTANTEAFF.

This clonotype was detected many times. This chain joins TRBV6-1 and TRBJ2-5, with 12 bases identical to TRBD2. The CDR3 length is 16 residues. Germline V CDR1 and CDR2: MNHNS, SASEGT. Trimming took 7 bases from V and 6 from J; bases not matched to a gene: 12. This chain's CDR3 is CASTETTSGGWKTQYF. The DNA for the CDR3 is TGTGCCAGCACCGAAACGACTAGCGGGGGTTGGAAGACCCAGTACTTC.

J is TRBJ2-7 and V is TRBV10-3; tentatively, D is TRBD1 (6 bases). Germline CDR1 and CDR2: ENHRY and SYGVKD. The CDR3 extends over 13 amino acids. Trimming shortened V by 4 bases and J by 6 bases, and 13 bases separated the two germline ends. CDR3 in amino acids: CAISGPLRGEQYF. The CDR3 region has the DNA TGTGCCATCAGTGGCCCCCTCAGGGGCGAGCAGTACTTC.

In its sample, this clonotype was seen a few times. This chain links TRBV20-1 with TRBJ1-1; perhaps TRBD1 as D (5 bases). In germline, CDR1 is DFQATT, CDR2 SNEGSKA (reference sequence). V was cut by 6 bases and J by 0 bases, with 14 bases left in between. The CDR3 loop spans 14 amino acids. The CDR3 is CSAPSGVLNTEAFF. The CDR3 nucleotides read TGCAGTGCGCCTTCGGGGGTTCTGAACACTGAAGCTTTCTTT.

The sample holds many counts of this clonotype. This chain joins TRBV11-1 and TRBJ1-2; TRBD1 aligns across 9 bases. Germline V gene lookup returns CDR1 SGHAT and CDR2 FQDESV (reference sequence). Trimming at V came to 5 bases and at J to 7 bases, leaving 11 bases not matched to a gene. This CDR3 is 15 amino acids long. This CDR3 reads CASSPRDRALSGYTF. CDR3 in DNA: TGTGCCAGCAGCCCTCGGGACAGGGCCTTGTCTGGCTACACCTTC.

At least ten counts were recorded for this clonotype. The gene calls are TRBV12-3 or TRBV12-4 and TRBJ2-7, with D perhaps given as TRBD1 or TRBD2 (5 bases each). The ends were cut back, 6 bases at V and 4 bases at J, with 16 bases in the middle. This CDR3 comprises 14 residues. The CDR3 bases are TGTGCCAGCAGGCGAACGGGACCGGGATACGAGCAGTACTTC. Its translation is CASRRTGPGYEQYF.

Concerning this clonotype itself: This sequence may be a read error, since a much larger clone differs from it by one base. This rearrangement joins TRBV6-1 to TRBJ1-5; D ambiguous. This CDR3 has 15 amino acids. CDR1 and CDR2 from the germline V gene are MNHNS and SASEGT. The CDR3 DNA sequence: TGTGCCAGCAGTCCCCGAGGTGTTCGCAATCAGCCCCAGCGTTTT. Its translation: CASSPRGVRNQPQRF.

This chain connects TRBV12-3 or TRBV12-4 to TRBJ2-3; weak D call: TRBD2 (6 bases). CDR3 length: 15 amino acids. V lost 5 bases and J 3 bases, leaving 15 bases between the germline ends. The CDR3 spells CASSPREQLTDTQYF. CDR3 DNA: TGTGCCAGCAGTCCGCGGGAACAGCTTACAGATACGCAGTATTTT.

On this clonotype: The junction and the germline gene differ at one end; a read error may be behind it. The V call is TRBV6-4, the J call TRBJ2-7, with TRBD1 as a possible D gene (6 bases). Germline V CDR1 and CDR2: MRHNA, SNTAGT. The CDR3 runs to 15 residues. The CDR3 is CASRDSGTTSYEQYF. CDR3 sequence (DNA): TGTGCCAGCAGAGACTCCGGGACAACCTCCTACGAGCAGTACTTC.

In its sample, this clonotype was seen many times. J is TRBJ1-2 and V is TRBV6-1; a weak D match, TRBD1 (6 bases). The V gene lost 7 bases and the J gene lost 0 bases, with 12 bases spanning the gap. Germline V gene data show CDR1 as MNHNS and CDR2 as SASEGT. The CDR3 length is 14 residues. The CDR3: CASNAQGSNYGYTF. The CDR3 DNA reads TGTGCCAGCAATGCCCAGGGGTCTAACTATGGCTACACCTTC.

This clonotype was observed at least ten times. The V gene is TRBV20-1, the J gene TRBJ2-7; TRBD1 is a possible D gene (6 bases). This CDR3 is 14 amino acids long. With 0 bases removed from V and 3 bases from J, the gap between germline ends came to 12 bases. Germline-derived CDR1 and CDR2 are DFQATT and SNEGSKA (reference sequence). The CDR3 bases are TGCAGTGCTAGAGATATACAGGGCCTCTACGAGCAGTACTTC. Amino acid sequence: CSARDIQGLYEQYF.

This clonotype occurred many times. Written as DNA, the CDR3 is TGTGCCAGCACCTCATGGGACGCGGAGGGCCACTACGAGCAGTACTTC. This sequence encodes CASTSWDAEGHYEQYF. V is TRBV6-1 and J is TRBJ2-7, with D possibly TRBD2 on 6 matching bases. V dropped 7 bases and J dropped 3 bases, with 22 bases sitting between them. Germline lookup yields CDR1 MNHNS and CDR2 SASEGT. The CDR3 is 16 residues long.

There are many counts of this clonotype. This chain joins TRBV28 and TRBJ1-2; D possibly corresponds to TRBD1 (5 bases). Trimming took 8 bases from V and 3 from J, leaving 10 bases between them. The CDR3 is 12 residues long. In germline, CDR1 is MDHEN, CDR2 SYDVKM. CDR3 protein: CASFGTDYGYTF. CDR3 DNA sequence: TGTGCCAGCTTTGGGACGGACTATGGCTACACCTTC.